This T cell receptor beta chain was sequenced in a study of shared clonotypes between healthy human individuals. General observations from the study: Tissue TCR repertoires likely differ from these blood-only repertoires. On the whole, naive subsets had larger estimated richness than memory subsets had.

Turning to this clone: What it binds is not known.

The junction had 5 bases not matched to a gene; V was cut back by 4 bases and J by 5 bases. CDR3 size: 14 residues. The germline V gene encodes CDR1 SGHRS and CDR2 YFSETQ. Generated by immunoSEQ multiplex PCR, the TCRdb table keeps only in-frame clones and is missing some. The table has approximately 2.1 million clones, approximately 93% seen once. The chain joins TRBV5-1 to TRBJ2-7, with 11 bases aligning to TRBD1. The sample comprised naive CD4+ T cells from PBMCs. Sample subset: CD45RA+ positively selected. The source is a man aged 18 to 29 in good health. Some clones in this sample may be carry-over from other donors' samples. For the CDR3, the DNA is TGCGCCAGCAGCGGGGACAGGGGGGTAAACGAGCAGTACTTC. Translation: CASSGDRGVNEQYF.